Listed here are 27 T cell receptor beta chains from one sample, sequenced in a study of T cells in Graves' hyperthyroidism and ophthalmopathy. RNA transcripts served as the template for amplifying TCR beta CDR3 regions. Researchers ran a first-round RT-PCR on the TCR CDR3 using the HTBI primer set. TCRdb ran MiXCR on the multiplex PCR reads and lists one entry per CDR3 protein. The repertoire holds 700,000 to 850,000 distinct CDR3 sequences, with just over 35% as singletons. The specimen was blood. The origin of the receptors is a woman in her forties with Graves' hyperthyroidism.

This clonotype was seen many times. CDR3 nucleotide sequence: TGTGCCAGCAGGCAAACAGGCTCTGGGGCCAACGTCCTGACTTTC. This translates into CASRQTGSGANVLTF. The chain employs TRBV7-2 and TRBJ2-6, with D tentatively TRBD1 (5 bases). The germline gives CDR1 SGHTA, CDR2 FQGNSA. This CDR3 has 15 amino acids. The V gene lost 6 bases and the J gene lost 0 bases, with 9 bases spanning the gap.

This clonotype was observed a few times. V is TRBV12-3 or TRBV12-4 and J is TRBJ2-7; D gene uncertain. This CDR3 contains 13 residues. Trimming pared 8 bases from V and 3 bases from J, leaving 14 bases between. For the CDR3, the DNA is TGTGCCAGCCGGAGCAATCTACACTACGAGCAGTACTTC. It codes for CASRSNLHYEQYF.

Comment on this clonotype: Compared with germline, one end of the junction differs, possibly owing to a read error. As DNA, the CDR3 is TGTGCCGGCAGCAATGGACAGATCAATCAGCCCCAGCATTTT. Its translation: CAGSNGQINQPQHF. This chain connects TRBV5-5 to TRBJ1-5; D may be TRBD1 (6 bases). The germline CDR1 and CDR2 sequences are SGHKS and YYEKEE (reference sequence). There are 14 residues in the CDR3. Together with reference TRBV5-5 and TRBJ1-5, the CDR3 gives the full variable domain: DAGVTQSPTHLIKTRGQQVTLRCSPISGHKSVSWYQQVLGQGPQFIFQYYEKEERGRGNFPDRFSARQFPNYSSELNVNALLLGDSALYLCAGSNGQINQPQHFGDGTRLSIL.

In its sample, this clonotype was seen many times. The CDR3 bases are TGTGCCAGCAGCTCCTACAGCGGCGAGCAGTACTTC. This encodes CASSSYSGEQYF. The gene calls are TRBV7-2 and TRBJ2-7; D perhaps matches TRBD2 (5 bases). The V end lost 4 bases, the J end lost 6 bases, and 10 bases lay between the germline ends. Germline CDR1 and CDR2: SGHTA and FQGNSA. CDR3 length equals 12 residues.

This clonotype was seen a handful of times. V and J are TRBV12-3 or TRBV12-4 and TRBJ2-7, with D tentatively TRBD1 or TRBD2 (5 bases each). The CDR3 contains 14 residues. The V end lost 3 bases, the J end lost 4 bases, and 13 bases lay between the germline ends. The CDR3 protein is CASSFGTQGYEQYF. CDR3 DNA sequence: TGTGCCAGCAGTTTTGGGACGCAGGGTTACGAGCAGTACTTC.

Details on this clonotype: An end of the junction does not agree with germline; a read error may underlie this. The chain combines TRBV7-2 with TRBJ2-2; the D gene is possibly TRBD1 (6 bases). The CDR3 is made up of 14 amino acids. CDR1 and CDR2 (germline): SGHTA, FQGNSA. CDR3 loop: CASTPRTGSGELSF. The CDR3 DNA is TGTGCCAGCACCCCAAGAACAGGGTCCGGGGAGCTGTCTTTT.

The chain couples TRBV6-5 to TRBJ2-5; no clear D gene. The CDR3 length is 16 residues. From germline, CDR1 is MNHEY and CDR2 SVGAGI. V lost 2 bases and J 3 bases, leaving 16 bases between the germline ends. The CDR3, as DNA: TGTGCCAGCAGTTACGGCGGAGCAACGGGCGAAGAGACCCAGTACTTC. Its protein product is CASSYGGATGEETQYF.

The sample holds many counts of this clonotype. The V call is TRBV25-1, the J call TRBJ1-6, with D tentatively TRBD1 (6 bases). The CDR3 sequence is 11 residues long. Trimming removed 4 bases from V and 16 bases from J, with 11 bases in between. Per germline, CDR1 MGHDK and CDR2 SYGVNS. The CDR3 region is CASSGGHKLHF. The CDR3 DNA reads TGTGCCAGCAGTGGGGGACACAAGCTCCACTTT.

In its sample, this clonotype was seen many times. The gene calls are TRBV5-1 and TRBJ2-7, with unresolved D. This CDR3 has 14 residues. Per germline, CDR1 SGHRS and CDR2 YFSETQ. Trimming shortened V by 1 base and J by 0 bases, and 8 bases separated the two germline ends. This chain's CDR3 is CASSLRPTSYEQYF. The CDR3 nucleotides read TGCGCCAGCAGCTTGAGGCCTACCTCCTACGAGCAGTACTTC.

Regarding this clonotype: A much bigger clone sits one base away, suggesting this may be a read error. The chain carries TRBV10-2 and TRBJ1-2; TRBD1 is a possible D gene (6 bases). V lost 7 bases and J 7 bases, leaving 16 bases between the germline ends. The V gene's germline CDR1 is WSHSY and CDR2 SAAADI. This CDR3 is 13 amino acids long. CDR3 residues: CASTQGGLRGYTF. CDR3 bases: TGCGCCAGCACCCAAGGGGGGTTGCGTGGCTACACCTTC.

This clonotype turned up a few times. The chain links TRBV6-5 to TRBJ1-1; D gene ambiguous. The V and J ends lost 3 bases and 4 bases respectively, with 12 bases between them. CDR1 and CDR2 from the germline V gene are MNHEY and SVGAGI. This CDR3 is built from 14 residues. CDR3 region: CASSYEGLATEAFF. CDR3 sequence (DNA): TGTGCCAGCAGTTATGAGGGTCTAGCCACTGAAGCTTTCTTT.

This clonotype was recorded a few times. This chain's CDR3 is CSARAGTSTYEQYF. CDR3 bases: TGCAGTGCTAGAGCCGGGACTAGCACCTACGAGCAGTACTTC. The chain is built from TRBV20-1 and TRBJ2-7; 9 bases align to TRBD2. Germline values: CDR1 DFQATT, CDR2 SNEGSKA (reference sequence). V lost 1 base and J lost 2; bases outside the gene matches: 3. This CDR3 contains 14 residues.

The J gene is TRBJ2-2, the V gene TRBV6-5; TRBD2 agrees at 7 bases. Unmatched junction bases numbered 9, after V lost 4 bases and J lost 4 bases. The CDR3 contains 16 residues. CDR1 MNHEY and CDR2 SVGAGI come from the germline V gene. CDR3 region: CASSFPGGGGTGELFF. The DNA for the CDR3 is TGTGCCAGCAGTTTCCCTGGGGGGGGGGGCACCGGGGAGCTGTTTTTT.

This clonotype is a singleton in its sample. The chain is built from TRBV20-1 and TRBJ2-5, with D perhaps matching TRBD1 or TRBD2 (5 bases each). V was pared by 0 bases and J by 9 bases, with 11 bases between. Germline loops: CDR1 DFQATT, CDR2 SNEGSKA (reference sequence). CDR3 length: 12 residues. Here the CDR3 reads CSARDGGQPQYF. The CDR3 DNA reads as TGCAGTGCTAGAGATGGGGGTCAGCCCCAGTACTTC.

This chain connects TRBV7-2 to TRBJ1-2, with 7 nucleotides matching TRBD1. The V segment lost 6 bases and the J segment 8 bases; nucleotides outside the gene matches: 12. The CDR3 is 14 amino acids. Germline values: CDR1 SGHTA, CDR2 FQGNSA. The DNA for the CDR3 is TGTGCCAGCAGACTGACGACAGGGATAGGCGGCTACACCTTC. Its protein product is CASRLTTGIGGYTF.

As concerns this clonotype: This sequence may be a read error, since a much larger clone differs from it by one base. The genes are TRBV19 and TRBJ1-2; weak D call: TRBD1 (5 bases). In germline, CDR1 is LNHDA, CDR2 SQIVND (reference sequence). V was pared by 5 bases and J by 10 bases, with 23 bases between. The CDR3 totals 15 residues. CDR3 region: CASSSGTRDLGDYTF. The CDR3 bases are TGTGCCAGTAGTTCAGGAACTCGGGACTTAGGTGACTACACCTTC.

At least ten counts were recorded for this clonotype. The chain employs TRBV7-3 and TRBJ2-7, with D possibly TRBD1 on 6 matching bases. The V end was cut by 4 bases, the J end by 6 bases, with 13 bases between. There are 13 residues in the CDR3. Germline-derived CDR1 and CDR2 are SGHTA and FQGTGA. The CDR3 DNA reads TGTGCCAGCAGCTCCCATCAGGGGTCCGAGCAGTACTTC. Amino acids: CASSSHQGSEQYF. The whole variable domain, filled in from reference TRBV7-3 and TRBJ2-7, reads GAGVSQTPSNKVTEKGKYVELRCDPISGHTALYWYRQSLGQGPEFLIYFQGTGAADDSGLPNDRFFAVRPEGSVSTLKIQRTERGDSAVYLCASSSHQGSEQYFGPGTRLTVT.

Ten or more counts support this clonotype. This chain joins TRBV25-1 and TRBJ2-3; tentatively, D is TRBD2 (6 bases). V was pared by 2 bases and J by 4 bases, with 19 bases between. CDR3 length: 17 residues. Germline-derived CDR1 and CDR2 are MGHDK and SYGVNS. The CDR3 nucleotides are TGTGCCAGCAGTGAAGGTTCCCAAGCGGGCCAAGCAGATACGCAGTATTTT. It is translated as CASSEGSQAGQADTQYF.

The genes are TRBV12-3 or TRBV12-4 and TRBJ2-2, with D maybe TRBD1 (5 bases). The V and J ends lost 4 bases and 4 bases respectively, with 10 bases between them. The CDR3 has 14 residues. This chain's CDR3 is CASSSDSFTGELFF. Written as DNA, the CDR3 is TGTGCCAGCAGTTCCGACAGCTTCACCGGGGAGCTGTTTTTT.

This sequence joins TRBV20-1 and TRBJ1-2, with 7 nucleotides matching TRBD1. The V gene end was trimmed by 0 bases and the J gene end by 4 bases; junction bases not matched to a gene: 14. The germline gives CDR1 DFQATT, CDR2 SNEGSKA (reference sequence). This CDR3 has 17 residues. CDR3 protein: CSAREAYRDRSFYGYTF. The DNA for the CDR3 is TGCAGTGCTAGAGAGGCATATAGGGACAGATCGTTCTATGGCTACACCTTC.

The J gene is TRBJ1-1, the V gene TRBV19, with TRBD1 matching over 8 bases. The ends lost 8 bases at V and 3 bases at J; junction bases unmatched: 11. The CDR3 is 15 residues long. From germline, CDR1 is LNHDA and CDR2 SQIVND (reference sequence). Written as DNA, the CDR3 is TGTGCCAGTGGTCCTGGACAGGGTTGGGACACTGAAGCTTTCTTT. It specifies CASGPGQGWDTEAFF. Drawing the rest from reference TRBV19 and TRBJ1-1, the complete variable domain is DGGITQSPKYLFRKEGQNVTLSCEQNLNHDAMYWYRQDPGQGLRLIYYSQIVNDFQKGDIAEGYSVSREKKESFPLTVTSAQKNPTAFYLCASGPGQGWDTEAFFGQGTRLTVV.

The chain employs TRBV5-1 and TRBJ2-2, with TRBD1 matching 11 bases. The germline gives CDR1 SGHRS, CDR2 YFSETQ. The J segment lost 4 bases and the V segment lost 5 bases, leaving 7 bases of the junction unmatched. The CDR3 contains 16 residues. The CDR3 sequence: CASRTGQGAGTGELFF. CDR3 DNA: TGCGCCAGCAGAACCGGACAGGGGGCCGGCACCGGGGAGCTGTTTTTT.

This clonotype was recorded only once. This may stem from a read error, because a much larger clone lies one nucleotide away. This chain joins TRBV7-3 and TRBJ2-7, with D hard to call. The V end lost 3 bases, the J end lost 6 bases, and 12 bases lay between the germline ends. Germline-derived CDR1 and CDR2 are SGHTA and FQGTGA. The CDR3 has 13 amino acids. Here the CDR3 DNA reads TGTGCCAGCAGCTTCGACCCGTCCAGCGAGCAGTACTTC. This codes for CASSFDPSSEQYF.

This clonotype was observed a few times. V usage is TRBV11-2 and J usage is TRBJ2-7; D remains unclear. The CDR3 is 14 residues long. Deletions cut 0 bases from V and 4 bases from J, with 10 bases between. From germline, CDR1 is SGHAT and CDR2 FQNNGV. CDR3 nucleotides: TGTGCCAGCAGCTTAGAATACAATTGGTACGAGCAGTACTTC. This codes for CASSLEYNWYEQYF. The variable domain in full, with the rest retrieved from reference TRBV11-2 and TRBJ2-7, is EAGVAQSPRYKIIEKRQSVAFWCNPISGHATLYWYQQILGQGPKLLIQFQNNGVVDDSQLPKDRFSAERLKGVDSTLKIQPAKLEDSAVYLCASSLEYNWYEQYFGPGTRLTVT.

This clonotype has a count of ten or more. The rearrangement uses TRBV20-1 and TRBJ1-3; D is unresolved. CDR3 length: 15 amino acids. CDR1 and CDR2 from the germline V gene are DFQATT and SNEGSKA (reference sequence). With 3 bases removed from V and 7 bases from J, the gap between germline ends came to 19 bases. CDR3 in DNA: TGCAGTGCTAGGGGGAACCTATCACCCCGGAACACCATATATTTT. It yields the protein CSARGNLSPRNTIYF.

The sample holds many counts of this clonotype. The V and J genes are TRBV2 and TRBJ1-6; 7 bases map to TRBD1. Germline V gives CDR1 SNHLY, CDR2 FYNNEI. J lost 5 bases, V lost 6 bases, and 4 bases had no gene match. The length of the CDR3 is 14 residues. CDR3 DNA sequence: TGTGCCAGCAGACTCGGGACAGATAATTCACCCCTCCACTTT. It translates to CASRLGTDNSPLHF.

This clonotype was seen repeatedly, ten times or more. In nucleotides, the CDR3 is TGTGCCAGCAGCGAAGGACAGGCAGCCAACGTCCTGACTTTC. Its protein product is CASSEGQAANVLTF. The V call is TRBV5-5, the J call TRBJ2-6, with TRBD1 identical over 7 bases. The CDR3 is 14 amino acids. The V gene end was trimmed by 4 bases and the J gene end by 7 bases; junction bases not matched to a gene: 5. Germline assignment: CDR1 SGHKS and CDR2 YYEKEE (reference sequence).